One sample yielded the 25 T cell receptor beta chains listed below, sequenced in a study of T-cell reconstitution after alpha-beta-depleted transplantation in children. Preparation of the TCRbeta library involved a method that used unique molecular identifiers. TCRdb used MiXCR to reprocess the PCR reads, holding one entry per CDR3 protein. This sample has a few hundred thousand distinct CDR3 sequences, with roughly 27% found just once. The sequenced sample was PBMCs, obtained before TCRalphabeta/CD19-depleted stem cell transplant. The source is a boy younger than two with Wiskott-Aldrich syndrome, due to receive a stem cell transplant.

This clonotype has only a few counts. The chain recombines TRBV6-1 with TRBJ1-1; D unresolved. This CDR3 comprises 13 residues. V was cut by 8 bases and J by 2 bases, with 12 bases left in between. Looked up from germline, CDR1 is MNHNS and CDR2 is SASEGT. CDR3: CASADGINTEAFF. CDR3 sequence (DNA): TGTGCCAGCGCGGACGGTATTAACACTGAAGCTTTCTTT.

There are a few counts of this clonotype. This chain connects TRBV29-1 to TRBJ1-4; 8 positions match TRBD1. Germline V CDR1 and CDR2: SQVTM, ANQGSEA. J was trimmed by 4 bases and V by 7 bases; bases with no gene match: 5. There are 13 residues in the CDR3. The CDR3 coding sequence is TGCAGCGGAAGACAGGGGCGTAATGAAAAACTGTTTTTT. Its protein product is CSGRQGRNEKLFF.

The chain carries TRBV29-1 and TRBJ1-2; D is unclear. This CDR3 is 13 amino acids long. Per the germline V gene, CDR1 is SQVTM and CDR2 is ANQGSEA. The V and J ends lost 3 bases and 1 base respectively, with 9 bases between them. Here the CDR3 DNA reads TGCAGCGTTGACCTCACCTTTAACTATGGCTACACCTTC. Translation: CSVDLTFNYGYTF.

This clonotype was recorded a few times. This chain connects TRBV6-6 to TRBJ1-1; TRBD1 might be the D (6 bases). Germline V gene sequence: CDR1 MNHNY, CDR2 SVGAGI (reference sequence). This CDR3 is 13 amino acids long. Trimming removed 1 base from V and 10 bases from J, with 13 bases in between. CDR3 sequence (DNA): TGTGCCAGCAGTTACTTCGGGGGCTTCGGAGCTTTCTTT. It specifies CASSYFGGFGAFF.

In this sample, this clonotype turned up a few times. This chain joins TRBV6-1 and TRBJ1-2, with D perhaps matching TRBD1 (5 bases). Germline CDR1 and CDR2: MNHNS and SASEGT. Trimming cost V 2 bases and J 5 bases, with 15 bases left between them. The CDR3 contains 15 residues. CDR3 nucleotide sequence: TGTGCCAGCAGTGAAACGTGGACACCGAATTATGGCTACACCTTC. Amino acid sequence: CASSETWTPNYGYTF.

This clonotype was counted many times. The rearrangement joins TRBV9 to TRBJ2-1; 13 bases are a match to TRBD2. With 2 bases clipped from V and 6 bases from J, the junction kept 5 bases outside the gene matches. Germline-derived CDR1 and CDR2 are SGDLS and YYNGEE. The CDR3 covers 16 residues. The CDR3 spells CASSVMGLAGTNEQFF. The CDR3 DNA reads TGTGCCAGCAGCGTGATGGGACTAGCGGGAACCAATGAGCAGTTCTTC.

In its sample, this clonotype was seen a few times. V and J are TRBV5-1 and TRBJ2-1; 10 bases are shared with TRBD1. The CDR3 consists of 16 residues. Germline lookup yields CDR1 SGHRS and CDR2 YFSETQ. V lost 4 bases, J lost 4 bases, and 8 bases stayed unmatched. CDR3 loop: CASSITDRGKYNEQFF. In nucleotides, the CDR3 is TGCGCCAGCAGCATTACGGACAGGGGGAAATACAATGAGCAGTTCTTC.

This clonotype was seen a handful of times. The chain couples TRBV7-9 to TRBJ2-1, with D perhaps TRBD2 (6 bases). From germline, CDR1 is SEHNR and CDR2 FQNEAQ (reference sequence). The CDR3 runs to 13 residues. With 7 bases removed from V and 7 bases from J, the gap between germline ends came to 14 bases. CDR3 amino acids: CASNGGSTNEQFF. CDR3 coding DNA: TGTGCCAGCAATGGGGGGAGTACGAATGAGCAGTTCTTC.

The chain is built from TRBV28 and TRBJ1-1; D is unclear. The CDR3 totals 17 residues. Germline V gives CDR1 MDHEN, CDR2 SYDVKM. Trimming stripped 3 bases from V and 3 bases from J, with 20 bases between. CDR3 nucleotide sequence: TGTGCCAGCAGTTTGGTCCGGACCTCAATTCCTTACACTGAAGCTTTCTTT. Protein: CASSLVRTSIPYTEAFF.

This chain uses TRBV10-3 with TRBJ2-7; the D gene is possibly TRBD1 (5 bases). The CDR3 spans 12 residues. Germline V gene sequence: CDR1 ENHRY, CDR2 SYGVKD. Trimming removed 4 bases from V and 6 bases from J, with 10 bases in between. DNA for the CDR3: TGTGCCATCAGTGGGCAGGGTTTCGAGCAGTACTTC. Encoded protein: CAISGQGFEQYF.

This chain connects TRBV20-1 to TRBJ2-1, with D perhaps TRBD2 (6 bases). Germline CDR1 is DFQATT and CDR2 is SNEGSKA (reference sequence). V lost 5 bases, J lost 0 bases, and 14 bases lay in between. The CDR3 loop spans 15 amino acids. For the CDR3, the DNA is TGCAGTGCTGAAATAGCGGATAGCTCCTACAATGAGCAGTTCTTC. It codes for CSAEIADSSYNEQFF.

The chain carries TRBV5-1 and TRBJ2-7; 11 nucleotides agree with TRBD2. Trimming took 2 bases from V and 3 from J; bases not matched to a gene: 7. Per the germline V gene, CDR1 is SGHRS and CDR2 is YFSETQ. The CDR3 covers 16 residues. CDR3 nucleotides: TGCGCCAGCAGCTTTAGCGGGAGGGTCCAAGTCTACGAGCAGTACTTC. Its protein product is CASSFSGRVQVYEQYF.

This sequence joins TRBV3-1 and TRBJ2-5, with TRBD1 identical over 7 bases. Germline assignment: CDR1 LGHDT and CDR2 YNNKEL (reference sequence). V trimming: 0 bases; J trimming: 5 bases; junction bases outside the gene matches: 6. This CDR3 contains 15 residues. The CDR3 DNA is TGTGCCAGCAGCCAAGATAACAGGGGTAGGGAGACCCAGTACTTC. As protein: CASSQDNRGRETQYF.

This chain connects TRBV5-1 to TRBJ2-7; D gene uncertain. The germline V gene has CDR1 SGHRS and CDR2 YFSETQ. The CDR3 is made up of 14 amino acids. Trimming cost V 1 base and J 4 bases, with 12 bases left between them. The CDR3 reads CASSLSVRAYEQYF. DNA for the CDR3: TGCGCCAGCAGCTTGTCAGTCCGGGCATACGAGCAGTACTTC.

V and J are TRBV20-1 and TRBJ1-4; a weak D match, TRBD1 (5 bases). The CDR3 contains 14 residues. With 1 base removed from V and 1 base from J, the gap between germline ends came to 7 bases. CDR1 DFQATT and CDR2 SNEGSKA come from the germline V gene (reference sequence). CDR3 DNA: TGCAGTGCTAGAGGAGGGGAAACTAATGAAAAACTGTTTTTT. Protein product: CSARGGETNEKLFF.

This clonotype has only a few counts. The V and J genes are TRBV29-1 and TRBJ1-1; D not certain. The V gene lost 3 bases and the J gene lost 4 bases, with 6 bases spanning the gap. CDR3 length equals 11 residues. CDR1 and CDR2 from the germline V gene are SQVTM and ANQGSEA. The chain's CDR3 is CSVERTTEAFF. Written as DNA, the CDR3 is TGCAGCGTTGAGAGAACCACTGAAGCTTTCTTT.

The V and J genes are TRBV7-9 and TRBJ2-7, with TRBD2 matching over 10 bases. The germline V gene encodes CDR1 SEHNR and CDR2 FQNEAQ (reference sequence). With 5 bases clipped from V and 6 bases from J, the junction kept 7 bases outside the gene matches. This CDR3 comprises 14 residues. DNA of the CDR3: TGTGCCAGCAGCGAAAGCGGGAGGGCCGGCGAGCAGTACTTC. It specifies CASSESGRAGEQYF.

J is TRBJ1-1 and V is TRBV20-1; 7 nucleotides agree with TRBD1. Germline loops: CDR1 DFQATT, CDR2 SNEGSKA (reference sequence). V lost 6 bases, J lost 3 bases, and 10 bases stayed unmatched. This CDR3 has 14 residues. This CDR3 is CSANRGGADTEAFF. The CDR3 DNA follows: TGCAGTGCGAACCGAGGGGGCGCAGACACTGAAGCTTTCTTT.

The J gene is TRBJ2-3, the V gene TRBV29-1; D may be TRBD1 or TRBD2 (7 bases each). The CDR3 has 12 amino acids. Trimming left V 4 bases short and J 4 bases short, with 9 bases between. Germline CDR1 is SQVTM and CDR2 is ANQGSEA. As DNA, the CDR3 is TGCAGCGTTGCAGGGGGGGCAGATACGCAGTATTTT. It yields the protein CSVAGGADTQYF.

This clonotype was picked up a small number of times. The V and J genes are TRBV14 and TRBJ1-4; possibly TRBD1 for D (5 bases). V was cut by 0 bases and J by 2 bases, with 10 bases left in between. CDR3 length equals 16 residues. Germline lookup yields CDR1 SGHDN and CDR2 FVKESK. Here the CDR3 reads CASSQDREGTNEKLFF. The CDR3 coding sequence is TGTGCCAGCAGCCAAGATCGGGAGGGGACTAATGAAAAACTGTTTTTT.

The sample holds a few counts of this clonotype. V usage is TRBV27 and J usage is TRBJ1-6, with TRBD1 matching 7 bases. The V and J ends lost 1 base and 10 bases, in that order; junction bases with no gene match: 4. Germline CDR1 MNHEY, CDR2 SMNVEV (reference sequence). CDR3 length equals 14 residues. CDR3 sequence: CASSLLRGRSPLHF. The CDR3 DNA reads as TGTGCCAGCAGTTTATTGAGGGGGCGATCACCCCTCCACTTT.

V and J are TRBV28 and TRBJ2-7; 7 bases fit TRBD1. The length of the CDR3 is 14 residues. Germline loops: CDR1 MDHEN, CDR2 SYDVKM. The trim removed 2 bases at V and 5 bases at J, leaving 6 bases unmatched. CDR3 in amino acids: CASSLDRVSNEQYF. DNA of the CDR3: TGTGCCAGCAGTTTAGACAGGGTCTCGAACGAGCAGTACTTC.

This clonotype has more than one count but fewer than ten. The CDR3: CSARQIQDKSYEQYF. CDR3 nucleotides: TGCAGTGCACGTCAAATCCAGGACAAGTCCTACGAGCAGTACTTC. V gene TRBV20-1 combines with J gene TRBJ2-7, with a tentative D call TRBD1 (5 bases). V was trimmed by 6 bases and J by 1 base, leaving 19 bases between them. This CDR3 region has 15 residues. The germline CDR1 and CDR2 sequences are DFQATT and SNEGSKA (reference sequence).

This clonotype occurred a few times. CDR3 in amino acids: CSARDRGLVETQYF. The CDR3 coding sequence is TGCAGCGCACGGGACAGGGGGCTGGTAGAGACCCAGTACTTC. This chain uses TRBV29-1 with TRBJ2-5; 12 positions agree with TRBD1. Germline assignment: CDR1 SQVTM and CDR2 ANQGSEA. The ends lost 7 bases at V and 4 bases at J; junction bases unmatched: 7. This CDR3 contains 14 residues.

The chain joins TRBV6-5 to TRBJ2-1; D unresolved. V dropped 4 bases and J dropped 4 bases, with 17 bases sitting between them. The CDR3 is 16 residues long. Per germline, CDR1 MNHEY and CDR2 SVGAGI. The CDR3 spells CASSSSSAAYYNEQFF. CDR3 coding DNA: TGTGCCAGCAGTTCCAGCAGTGCGGCTTATTACAATGAGCAGTTCTTC.